The T cell receptor beta chain described here comes from a study of blood T cells in healthy people across ages. There are 14 residues in the CDR3. Germline CDR1 reads MDHEN; CDR2 reads SYDVKM. Points on this clonotype: An end of the junction does not agree with germline; a read error may underlie this.

Next came a second PCR, run for about 7 to 11 cycles, which used a sample-barcoded 5' primer along with a J-beta primer mix. TCRdb reprocessed the 5' RACE reads with MiXCR, giving one entry per CDR3 protein. This table holds about 730,000 distinct CDR3 sequences, roughly 43% found once. This receptor was taken from a woman aged 55-70 years in good health. This sequence joins TRBV28 and TRBJ2-1; the match to TRBD1 covers 8 bases. Sequenced input: blood. In DNA form, the CDR3 reads TGTGTCAGCCTAGGACAGGGTTCTTCCAATGAGCAGTTCTTC. Residues: CVSLGQGSSNEQFF.